This TCR beta chain was captured by sequencing in a study of shared clonotypes between healthy human individuals. As concerns this clone: What it binds is unknown.

Study-level findings and limits: Enrolling few donors narrowed the genetic and exposure-history diversity that was represented.

All participating donors were Caucasian adults from Nashville, Tennessee. Genomic DNA for unsorted samples was obtained from some 100 million PBMCs. Assay used: immunoSEQ multiplex PCR; TCRdb lists only in-frame clones, some missing. The sample consists of a few hundred thousand clones, roughly three quarters of them appearing once. The sequenced sample consisted of PBMCs. The TCR comes from a woman between 40 and 55 years old in good health. Some clones in this sample may be carry-over from other donors' samples.

The CDR3 bases are TGTGCCAGCAGCCAAGGGACAGGGGGCACCGGGGAGCTGTTTTTT. Translating it yields CASSQGTGGTGELFF. The V call is TRBV7-3, the J call TRBJ2-2; TRBD1 matches at 11 bases. The CDR3 runs to 15 residues. Germline values: CDR1 SGHTA, CDR2 FQGTGA. Losses at the gene ends were 5 bases for V and 4 bases for J; bases not matched to a gene: 3.